The 24 T cell receptor beta chains given below trace back to one sample, sequenced in a study of PD-1 blockade in mismatch repair-deficient tumors. Measured with immunoSEQ multiplex PCR; TCRdb has only the in-frame clones, and not every one. The table records fewer than 50,000 clones, roughly three quarters of them present only once. Sequenced material: peripheral blood, taken 4 weeks after starting pembrolizumab. These receptors came from an adult with mismatch repair-deficient cancer.

This clone is a singleton in its sample. The chain links TRBV28 to TRBJ1-5, with unresolved D. Germline CDR1 reads MDHEN; CDR2 reads SYDVKM. V lost 3 bases and J lost 0, with 6 bases in between. The CDR3 is made up of 14 amino acids. This CDR3 reads CASSFASSNQPQHF. The CDR3 DNA is TGTGCCAGCAGTTTCGCCTCTAGCAATCAGCCCCAGCATTTT.

This chain links TRBV6-5 with TRBJ2-2, with TRBD1 matching over 9 bases. Germline CDR1 and CDR2: MNHEY and SVGAGI. The CDR3 loop spans 16 amino acids. J gave up 3 bases and V 3 bases, and 5 bases lay outside the gene matches. This CDR3 is CASSYSGQGHTGELFF. For the CDR3, the DNA is TGTGCCAGCAGTTATTCCGGACAGGGGCACACCGGGGAGCTGTTTTTT.

This sequence joins TRBV30 and TRBJ2-2, with D possibly being TRBD1 (6 bases). This CDR3 has 21 amino acids. Trimming took off 4 bases at V and 6 bases at J, with 36 bases between the two ends. Germline loops: CDR1 GTSNPN, CDR2 SVGIG (reference sequence). In DNA form, the CDR3 reads TGTGCCTGGACTCACATGAGGGGGATAAGGTCCGGGATTGCCCCAGCCGGGGAGCTGTTTTTT. Translation: CAWTHMRGIRSGIAPAGELFF.

This clone showed up just once. The V gene is TRBV19, the J gene TRBJ2-7; 7 bases match TRBD1. The germline V gene has CDR1 LNHDA and CDR2 SQIVND (reference sequence). CDR3 length: 14 residues. J was trimmed by 0 bases and V by 5 bases; bases with no gene match: 4. CDR3 in DNA: TGTGCCAGTAGTGGGACAGTCACCTCCTACGAGCAGTACTTC. Its protein product is CASSGTVTSYEQYF.

This clone came up many times. The rearrangement joins TRBV25-1 to TRBJ2-7, with unresolved D. The CDR3 contains 11 residues. Trimming left V 4 bases short and J 4 bases short, with 5 bases between. Germline assignment: CDR1 MGHDK and CDR2 SYGVNS. CDR3 DNA sequence: TGTGCCAGCAGTGGGTGGTACGAGCAGTACTTC. This translates into CASSGWYEQYF.

The chain recombines TRBV18 with TRBJ2-1; the match to TRBD2 covers 12 bases. V dropped 0 bases and J dropped 7; count of bases not matched to a gene: 4. The germline CDR1 and CDR2 sequences are KGHSH and LQKENI. CDR3 length: 16 residues. CDR3 DNA sequence: TGTGCCAGCTCACCACCGGGGCTAGCGGGAGGGAATGAGCAGTTCTTC. The encoded protein is CASSPPGLAGGNEQFF.

The rearrangement uses TRBV27 and TRBJ2-1; TRBD2 matches 10 bases. The CDR3 is 15 amino acids. Germline assignment: CDR1 MNHEY and CDR2 SMNVEV (reference sequence). Losses at the gene ends were 2 bases for V and 6 bases for J; bases not matched to a gene: 4. The CDR3 DNA is TGTGCCAGCAGTTTAGGTACTAGCGGGACCAATGAGCAGTTCTTC. Translation gives CASSLGTSGTNEQFF.

The V call is TRBV6-4, the J call TRBJ2-3, with D unclear. V shed 0 bases and J shed 1 base, with 5 bases lying between them. Germline loops: CDR1 MRHNA, CDR2 SNTAGT. The CDR3 covers 14 residues. CDR3 region: CASSDSQGTDTQYF. The CDR3 bases are TGTGCCAGCAGTGACTCGCAGGGCACAGATACGCAGTATTTT.

This clone has only a few counts. The V gene is TRBV19, the J gene TRBJ2-2; D remains ambiguous. Trimming removed 3 bases at V and 0 bases at J, with 11 bases between. CDR3 length equals 16 residues. The germline V gene encodes CDR1 LNHDA and CDR2 SQIVND (reference sequence). CDR3 in amino acids: CASSMDQIANTGELFF. CDR3 DNA: TGTGCCAGTAGTATGGATCAGATAGCGAACACCGGGGAGCTGTTTTTT.

The chain joins TRBV11-3 to TRBJ2-5; D unresolved. The length of the CDR3 is 11 residues. V lost 0 bases and J 5 bases, leaving 1 base between the germline ends. The germline gives CDR1 SGHNT, CDR2 YENEEA. The DNA of the CDR3 is TGTGCCAGCAGCTTAGAGGAGACCCAGTACTTC. Encoded protein: CASSLEETQYF.

This clone was counted a single time. The chain employs TRBV5-1 and TRBJ2-3; 11 nucleotides match TRBD2. Trimming removed 4 bases from V and 2 bases from J; junction bases left unmatched: 12. The CDR3 loop spans 18 amino acids. In germline, CDR1 is SGHRS, CDR2 YFSETQ. The CDR3 nucleotides are TGCGCCAGCAGCGTAGTCACTAGCGGGAGCCATTACACAGATACGCAGTATTTT. Amino acids: CASSVVTSGSHYTDTQYF. Complete variable domain (other parts from reference TRBV5-1 and TRBJ2-3): KAGVTQTPRYLIKTRGQQVTLSCSPISGHRSVSWYQQTPGQGLQFLFEYFSETQRNKGNFPGRFSGRQFSNSRSEMNVSTLELGDSALYLCASSVVTSGSHYTDTQYFGPGTRLTVL.

This clone was found a few times. V and J are TRBV5-1 and TRBJ2-7; D perhaps matches TRBD1 (5 bases). Deletions cut 4 bases from V and 2 bases from J, with 10 bases between. There are 13 residues in the CDR3. Germline CDR1 is SGHRS and CDR2 is YFSETQ. In DNA form, the CDR3 reads TGCGCCAGCAGCGTAAAGGGGCCCTACGAGCAGTACTTC. Its protein product is CASSVKGPYEQYF.

The chain joins TRBV6-1 to TRBJ2-7; perhaps TRBD1 as D (6 bases). CDR3 length equals 15 residues. Trimming pared 2 bases from V and 3 bases from J, leaving 14 bases between. From germline, CDR1 is MNHNS and CDR2 SASEGT. CDR3 sequence reads: CASSEIRGPHYEQYF. The DNA for the CDR3 is TGTGCCAGCAGTGAAATCAGGGGACCCCACTACGAGCAGTACTTC.

The chain is built from TRBV6-5 and TRBJ2-7; TRBD2 agrees at 9 bases. Germline lookup yields CDR1 MNHEY and CDR2 SVGAGI. V trimming: 4 bases; J trimming: 3 bases; junction bases outside the gene matches: 7. The CDR3 length is 15 residues. The DNA for the CDR3 is TGTGCCAGCAGTTCCCTGGGTAGCGGGAGCTACGAGCAGTACTTC. Protein product: CASSSLGSGSYEQYF.

This clone was counted only a few times. The rearrangement joins TRBV2 to TRBJ1-5; D is possibly TRBD1 (5 bases). The germline V gene has CDR1 SNHLY and CDR2 FYNNEI. Trimming shortened V by 7 bases and J by 7 bases, and 14 bases separated the two germline ends. The CDR3 runs to 13 residues. CDR3 coding DNA: TGTGCCAGCAAACCTCCGGGGACCCAGCCCCAGCATTTT. Amino acid sequence: CASKPPGTQPQHF.

This chain uses TRBV15 with TRBJ2-2; D may correspond to TRBD1 or TRBD2 (7 bases each). This CDR3 comprises 20 residues. Trimming took 5 bases from V and 0 from J, leaving 25 bases between them. Germline V gene sequence: CDR1 LNHNV, CDR2 YYDKDF (reference sequence). The CDR3 nucleotides are TGTGCCACCAGCGGGGGAGAGACAGGGAGGGTCGAAACGAACACCGGGGAGCTGTTTTTT. Its translation: CATSGGETGRVETNTGELFF.

The chain has TRBV30 and TRBJ1-2; D is unresolved. The CDR3 runs to 12 residues. V was clipped by 1 base and J by 8 bases, with 11 bases between them. Per the germline V gene, CDR1 is GTSNPN and CDR2 is SVGIG (reference sequence). CDR3 in amino acids: CAWSEVLEGYTF. CDR3 sequence (DNA): TGTGCCTGGAGTGAGGTGCTGGAGGGCTACACCTTC.

V and J are TRBV6-6 and TRBJ2-3; D is perhaps TRBD2 (5 bases). Per the germline V gene, CDR1 is MNHNY and CDR2 is SVGAGI (reference sequence). This CDR3 has 12 amino acids. V shed 6 bases and J shed 10 bases, with 14 bases lying between them. The DNA for the CDR3 is TGTGCCAGCAGCACCAAACAGCGGCCGCAGTATTTT. Protein sequence: CASSTKQRPQYF.

The rearrangement links TRBV6-1 to TRBJ2-5, with TRBD1 matching 10 bases. The V gene's germline CDR1 is MNHNS and CDR2 SASEGT. The CDR3 is made up of 14 amino acids. The trim removed 5 bases at V and 5 bases at J, leaving 5 bases unmatched. CDR3 residues: CASSQGQGRETQYF. The CDR3 DNA follows: TGTGCCAGCAGTCAGGGACAGGGGAGGGAGACCCAGTACTTC.

The chain recombines TRBV5-4 with TRBJ2-1, with unresolved D. CDR1 SGHNT and CDR2 YYREEE come from the germline V gene (reference sequence). This CDR3 comprises 19 residues. Trimming took 1 base from V and 10 from J, leaving 30 bases between them. The CDR3 coding sequence is TGTGCCAGCAGCTTGAATACGGTGTACGGCCCTAGATATTCATTGGAGCAGTTCTTC. Its translation is CASSLNTVYGPRYSLEQFF.

This clone showed up just a few times. The chain couples TRBV6-5 to TRBJ2-7; D is perhaps TRBD2 (6 bases). The ends were cut back, 0 bases at V and 7 bases at J, with 13 bases in the middle. The germline V gene has CDR1 MNHEY and CDR2 SVGAGI. CDR3 length: 14 amino acids. As DNA, the CDR3 is TGTGCCAGCAGTTACTCGCACCGGGGGTCGGAGCAGTACTTC. Its translation is CASSYSHRGSEQYF.

As regards this clone: Other DNA sequences of this sample code for an identical CDR3. V gene TRBV30 combines with J gene TRBJ2-3; D unclear. V was trimmed by 0 bases and J by 4 bases, leaving 5 bases between them. CDR1 is GTSNPN, CDR2 SVGIG, per germline (reference sequence). The CDR3 runs to 12 residues. The CDR3 here is CAWSVLADTQYF. In nucleotides, the CDR3 is TGTGCCTGGAGTGTGTTGGCAGATACGCAGTATTTT.

V gene TRBV28 combines with J gene TRBJ2-7; TRBD1 is a possible D gene (6 bases). The CDR3 is 15 amino acids. Trimming left V 7 bases short and J 3 bases short, with 19 bases between. Germline assignment: CDR1 MDHEN and CDR2 SYDVKM. In DNA, the CDR3 is TGTGCCAGCACCCCCCGGGGCAGGGGAAACTACGAGCAGTACTTC. It specifies CASTPRGRGNYEQYF.

The chain recombines TRBV11-3 with TRBJ1-3; possible D gene TRBD1, 5 bases. The germline gives CDR1 SGHNT, CDR2 YENEEA. The CDR3 is made up of 15 amino acids. The V end was cut by 3 bases, the J end by 0 bases, with 9 bases between. This chain's CDR3 is CASSLGPSSGNTIYF. In DNA, the CDR3 is TGTGCCAGCAGCTTGGGACCGAGCTCTGGAAACACCATATATTTT.